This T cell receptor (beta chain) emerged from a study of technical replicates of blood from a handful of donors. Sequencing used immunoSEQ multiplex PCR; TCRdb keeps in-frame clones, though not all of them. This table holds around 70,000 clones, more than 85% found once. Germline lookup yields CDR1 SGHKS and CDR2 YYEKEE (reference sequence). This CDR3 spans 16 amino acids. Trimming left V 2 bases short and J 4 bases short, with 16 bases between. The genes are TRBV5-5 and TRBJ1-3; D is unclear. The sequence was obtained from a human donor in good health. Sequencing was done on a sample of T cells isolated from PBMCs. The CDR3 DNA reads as TGTGCCAGCAGCTTAACCCGGGTCAATGTGGGAAACACCATATATTTT. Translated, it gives CASSLTRVNVGNTIYF.